Included here is one TCR beta chain sequence, with context. The sample holds a few counts of this clone. The antigen it binds to is not known. No much larger clone exists at a distance of one base, and base qualities are not known. There are 11 amino acids in the CDR3, from cysteine to phenylalanine inclusive. Just the 33-base CDR3 DNA is kept, in frame starting at base 1. CDR1 SEHNR and CDR2 FQNEAQ are derived from the germline V gene (reference sequence). V lost 5 bases and J lost 5 bases; the stretch between them is 7 bases long. The data are from a study of blood T cell repertoires in COVID-19 (dated by TCRdb to 2020 to 2021). Notes on the research overall: The collaborator samples originated in the United States, Italy and Spain and spanned the acute and convalescent phases of COVID-19. The material from the prospective study consisted of cDNA or gDNA derived from T cells, B-cell-depleted T cells, or PBMCs. The samples were drawn from two sources: the first 160 participants of the ongoing ImmuneRACE study, and 1,000 to 1,500 subjects contributed by 6 global collaborators. A de-identified subject ID, COVID-19 status, age in years and sex were almost always included in the sample metadata. The dataset comprised deeply sampled blood TCRbeta repertoires from subjects exposed to, actively infected with, or recovered from COVID-19. Where available, HLA class I and class II types were obtained from metadata supplied by the sample provider rather than from assay-based typing. The repertoires were released in a freely available public database intended as a resource for research on the immune response to SARS-CoV-2.

The research as a whole found: Clinical and demographic metadata were provided uncurated, with the amount varying by source and participant.

TCRbeta CDR3 regions were amplified from genomic DNA by means of the immunoSEQ Assay, a bias-controlled multiplex PCR. For the original study's pipeline: The number of nucleated cells in each sample was estimated by amplification of reference gene primers within the assay. To quantify the absolute abundance of each unique TCRbeta CDR3 rearrangement, sequence reads were collapsed and filtered. For each sample, productive Simpson clonality was calculated as the square root of Simpson's diversity index across productive rearrangements. Not all clones reach the TCRdb copy of this immuneACCESS table, which keeps in-frame sequences only. Checked studies attribute under half of the gap to unresolved V genes and leave the rest unexplained. V and J calls and clone size are those listed in that table; D and trimming were worked out from the DNA. The table for this sample lists roughly 250,000 clones; around 89% of them were counted only once. 2.5% to 3.5% of the sample belongs to the ten largest clones.

In the prospective study, participants were roughly 18 to 89 years old, resided in 24 geographic areas of the United States, and were enrolled through a virtual design. In the prospective study, cohorts were assigned on the basis of participant-reported clinical history obtained from a screening survey and a study questionnaire. ImmuneRACE Cohort 3 recovered participants were defined by two consecutive negative NP/OP PCR tests, healthcare professional clearance, or symptom resolution. Each participant in the prospective study had whole blood, serum and a nasopharyngeal or oropharyngeal swab collected by mobile phlebotomists. Prospective study participants could optionally give additional blood draws and questionnaires over an approximately two-month period. Blood samples from the prospective study were shipped frozen or at room temperature prior to DNA extraction.

This clonotype was sampled from a woman aged 45 to 65 who had recovered from COVID-19. The sequence is built from TRBV7-9 and TRBJ2-7, with TRBD2 perhaps the D gene, on 6 matching bases. The sequencing sample was made of PBMCs or T cells enriched from blood (not recorded which). The DNA reads as follows: TGTGCCAGCAGCCGCGGGGACGAGCAGTACTTC. Protein translation: CASSRGDEQYF. Full variable domain (CDR3 extended with the reference TRBV7-9 and TRBJ2-7 proteins): DTGVSQNPRHKITKRGQNVTFRCDPISEHNRLYWYRQTLGQGPEFLTYFQNEAQLEKSRLLSDRFSAERPKGSFSTLEIQRTEQGDSAMYLCASSRGDEQYFGPGTRLTVT.